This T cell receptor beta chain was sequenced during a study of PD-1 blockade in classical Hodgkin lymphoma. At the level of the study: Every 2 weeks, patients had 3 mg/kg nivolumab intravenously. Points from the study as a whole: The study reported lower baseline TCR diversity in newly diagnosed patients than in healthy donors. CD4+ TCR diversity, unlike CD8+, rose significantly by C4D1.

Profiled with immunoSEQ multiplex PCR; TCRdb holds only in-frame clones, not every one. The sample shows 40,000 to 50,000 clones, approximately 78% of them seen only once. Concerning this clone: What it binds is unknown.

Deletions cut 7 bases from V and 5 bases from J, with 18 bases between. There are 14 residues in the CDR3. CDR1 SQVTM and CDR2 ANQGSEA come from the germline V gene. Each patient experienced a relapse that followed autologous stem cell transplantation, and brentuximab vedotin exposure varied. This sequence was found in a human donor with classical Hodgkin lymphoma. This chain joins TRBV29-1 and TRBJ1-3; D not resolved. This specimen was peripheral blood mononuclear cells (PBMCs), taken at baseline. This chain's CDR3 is CSAVGTRNRNTIYF. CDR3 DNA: TGCAGCGCTGTCGGCACTCGGAATCGAAACACCATATATTTT.